Below are 6 T cell receptor beta chains sequenced from a single sample in a study of CD8+CD57+ T cells in acquired aplastic anemia (dated by TCRdb to the late 2010s). The instrument given in TCRdb is Illumina HiSeq 2000. Genomic DNA was used as template for profiling of TCR beta VDJ combinations and CDR3 sequences. TCRdb trimmed public reads at Q25 via fastp, called clones via MiXCR and kept in-frame beta chains. Rows are combined by CDR3 protein, so each entry shows the most common genes and DNA. The sample table contains 200,000 or so distinct CDR3 sequences; only one count was recorded for over 60% of them. The top ten clonotypes cover about 43% of the sample. The source material was sorted CD4+, CD8+, or CD8+CD57+ T cells (not recorded which) from PBMCs. The receptors here all came from a human donor with severe aplastic anemia or a healthy control (not recorded which).

The rearrangement links TRBV5-5 to TRBJ2-7; 8 nucleotides align to TRBD1. The CDR3 is 14 amino acids. J gave up 6 bases and V 3 bases, and 8 bases lay outside the gene matches. Germline V gene data show CDR1 as SGHKS and CDR2 as YYEKEE (reference sequence). The CDR3 loop is CASSWRTGSREQYF. CDR3 bases: TGTGCCAGCAGCTGGAGGACAGGGTCACGCGAGCAGTACTTC.

The rearrangement uses TRBV7-9 and TRBJ2-3; D is possibly TRBD1 (6 bases). Germline lookup yields CDR1 SEHNR and CDR2 FQNEAQ (reference sequence). Trimming pared 6 bases from V and 8 bases from J, leaving 15 bases between. CDR3 length: 13 amino acids. Here the CDR3 DNA reads TGTGCCAGCAGTCCGAGGACAGCCGGTACGCAGTATTTT. It yields the protein CASSPRTAGTQYF.

The chain uses TRBV7-3 and TRBJ2-1, with 16 bases matching TRBD2. The CDR3 runs to 18 residues. The germline V gene has CDR1 SGHTA and CDR2 FQGTGA. J lost 3 bases, V lost 6 bases, and 8 bases had no gene match. CDR3 in amino acids: CASSPGTSGRDYYNEQFF. The CDR3 nucleotides are TGTGCCAGCAGTCCAGGGACTAGCGGGAGGGATTACTACAATGAGCAGTTCTTC.

This clonotype showed up many times. The rearrangement uses TRBV7-9 and TRBJ2-1; D unresolved. The CDR3 extends over 13 amino acids. The germline V and J ends were trimmed by 5 bases and 4 bases, with 9 bases remaining between them. The germline gives CDR1 SEHNR, CDR2 FQNEAQ (reference sequence). The CDR3 sequence is CASSMQEYNEQFF. CDR3 in DNA: TGTGCCAGCAGCATGCAGGAGTACAATGAGCAGTTCTTC.

In its sample, this clonotype was seen many times. This chain connects TRBV15 to TRBJ2-5; no clear D. Trimming took off 3 bases at V and 4 bases at J, with 12 bases between the two ends. CDR3 size: 14 residues. CDR1 and CDR2 (germline): LNHNV, YYDKDF (reference sequence). For the CDR3, the DNA is TGTGCCACCAGCAGGGACGACATCCCAGAGACCCAGTACTTC. It encodes CATSRDDIPETQYF.

This clonotype appeared once. The rearrangement links TRBV2 to TRBJ2-3; no definite D call. V lost 6 bases to trimming and J lost 1 base, with 14 bases between them. Germline V gene lookup returns CDR1 SNHLY and CDR2 FYNNEI. This CDR3 contains 15 residues. The CDR3 nucleotides read TGTGCCAGCAGCCCGATTAGTTGGGGCACAGATACGCAGTATTTT. This codes for CASSPISWGTDTQYF.